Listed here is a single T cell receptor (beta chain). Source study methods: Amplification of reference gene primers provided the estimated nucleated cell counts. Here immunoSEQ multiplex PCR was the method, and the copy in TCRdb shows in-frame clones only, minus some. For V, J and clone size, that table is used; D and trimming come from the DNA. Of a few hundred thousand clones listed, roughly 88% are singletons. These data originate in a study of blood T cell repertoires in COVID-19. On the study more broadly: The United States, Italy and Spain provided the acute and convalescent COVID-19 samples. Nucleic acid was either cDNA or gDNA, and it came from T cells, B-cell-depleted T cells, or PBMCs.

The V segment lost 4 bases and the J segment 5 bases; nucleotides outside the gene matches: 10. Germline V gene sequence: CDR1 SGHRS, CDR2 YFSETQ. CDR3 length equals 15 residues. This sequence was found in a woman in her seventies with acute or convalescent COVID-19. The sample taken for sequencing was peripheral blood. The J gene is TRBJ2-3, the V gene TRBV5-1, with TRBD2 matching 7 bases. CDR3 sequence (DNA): TGCGCCAGCAGCCAAGCGGGGAGGGAGGGAGATACGCAGTATTTT. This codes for CASSQAGREGDTQYF.